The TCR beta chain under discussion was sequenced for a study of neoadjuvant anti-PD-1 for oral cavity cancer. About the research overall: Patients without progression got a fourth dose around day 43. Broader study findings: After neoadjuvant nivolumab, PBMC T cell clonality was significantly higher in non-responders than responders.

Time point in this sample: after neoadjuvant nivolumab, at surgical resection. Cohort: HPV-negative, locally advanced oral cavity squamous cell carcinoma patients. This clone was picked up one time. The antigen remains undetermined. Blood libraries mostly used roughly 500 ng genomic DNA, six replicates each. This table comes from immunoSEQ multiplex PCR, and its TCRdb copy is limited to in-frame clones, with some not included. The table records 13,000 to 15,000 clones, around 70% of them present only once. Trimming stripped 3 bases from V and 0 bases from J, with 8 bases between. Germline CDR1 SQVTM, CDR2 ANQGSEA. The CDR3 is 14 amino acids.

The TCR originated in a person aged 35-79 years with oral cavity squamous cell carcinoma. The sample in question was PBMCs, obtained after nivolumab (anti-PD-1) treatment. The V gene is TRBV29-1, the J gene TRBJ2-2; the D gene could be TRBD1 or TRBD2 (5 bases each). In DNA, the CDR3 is TGCAGCGTTGAGAGGGGCTCGAACACCGGGGAGCTGTTTTTT. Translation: CSVERGSNTGELFF.